This TCR beta chain was observed in a study of T-cell reconstitution after alpha-beta-depleted transplantation in children. This clonotype occurred a few times. A TCRbeta library incorporating unique molecular identifiers was prepared. TCRdb called the PCR reads again in MiXCR, with one record for every CDR3 protein. Of around 490,000 distinct CDR3 sequences in the sample, about an eighth were seen once. This sequence originates from a female patient aged 2 to 10 who had a stem cell transplant for aplastic anemia, so the T cells may come from the graft donor. Sequenced material: PBMCs, mostly from graft donor cells, taken 180 days after TCRalphabeta/CD19-depleted stem cell transplant.

CDR3 sequence reads: CASSPGVGGIYGYTF. The CDR3 DNA follows: TGTGCCAGCAGCCCCGGGGTAGGGGGTATCTATGGCTACACCTTC. The chain recombines TRBV12-3 or TRBV12-4 with TRBJ1-2; D possibly corresponds to TRBD1 (6 bases). V lost 6 bases and J lost 4, with 18 bases in between. CDR3 length: 15 residues.